The 3 T cell receptor beta chains listed next were all sequenced from one sample in a study of OX40 agonist ivuxolimab in advanced cancers. The protocol was immunoSEQ multiplex PCR, while the TCRdb copy is restricted to in-frame clones and leaves out a portion. Of approximately 75,000 clones in the sample, 90% were seen once. The input for sequencing was CD4+ or CD8+ T cells sorted from blood, taken in a trial of the OX40 agonist ivuxolimab. The receptors shown here come from an adult with an advanced solid tumor such as melanoma, head and neck, liver or kidney cancer.

J is TRBJ2-5 and V is TRBV5-1; the D is unclear. Trimming took off 5 bases at V and 2 bases at J, with 13 bases between the two ends. From germline, CDR1 is SGHRS and CDR2 YFSETQ. The CDR3 totals 14 residues. CDR3 in amino acids: CASSYQRSQETQYF. As DNA, the CDR3 is TGCGCCAGCAGTTATCAACGTAGTCAAGAGACCCAGTACTTC.

CDR3 bases: TGCGCCAGCAGCTTGGCCTGGGGTCTTGGGGAAAAACTGTTTTTT. Protein sequence: CASSLAWGLGEKLFF. The rearrangement joins TRBV5-1 to TRBJ1-4, with D unclear. V was clipped by 0 bases and J by 8 bases, with 14 bases between them. The CDR3 spans 15 residues. Germline assignment: CDR1 SGHRS and CDR2 YFSETQ. The full variable domain, rest sourced from reference TRBV5-1 and TRBJ1-4, is KAGVTQTPRYLIKTRGQQVTLSCSPISGHRSVSWYQQTPGQGLQFLFEYFSETQRNKGNFPGRFSGRQFSNSRSEMNVSTLELGDSALYLCASSLAWGLGEKLFFGSGTQLSVL.

The chain couples TRBV9 to TRBJ1-2; D is uncertain. The V gene's germline CDR1 is SGDLS and CDR2 YYNGEE. Trimming cost V 1 base and J 7 bases, with 14 bases left between them. This CDR3 is 14 amino acids long. The CDR3 loop reads CASSVSGSLTGYTF. The CDR3 DNA reads as TGTGCCAGCAGCGTATCGGGCAGCCTCACTGGCTACACCTTC.